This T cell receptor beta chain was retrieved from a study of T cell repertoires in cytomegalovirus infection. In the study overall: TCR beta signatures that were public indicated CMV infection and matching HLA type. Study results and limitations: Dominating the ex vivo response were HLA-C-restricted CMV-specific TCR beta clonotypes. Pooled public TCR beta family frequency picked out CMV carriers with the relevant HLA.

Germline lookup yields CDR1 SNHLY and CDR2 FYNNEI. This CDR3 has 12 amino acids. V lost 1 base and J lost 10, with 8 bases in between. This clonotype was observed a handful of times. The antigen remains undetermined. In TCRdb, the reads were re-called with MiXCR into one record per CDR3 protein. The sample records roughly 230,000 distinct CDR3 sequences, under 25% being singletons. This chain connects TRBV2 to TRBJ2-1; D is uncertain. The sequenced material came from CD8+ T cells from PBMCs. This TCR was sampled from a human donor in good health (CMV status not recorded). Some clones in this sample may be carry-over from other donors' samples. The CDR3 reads CASSEVAWEQFF. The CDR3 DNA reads TGTGCCAGCAGTGAAGTGGCCTGGGAGCAGTTCTTC.